This entry features one T cell receptor beta chain sequence. This specimen belongs to a study of blood T cell repertoires in COVID-19. Method: immunoSEQ multiplex PCR; TCRdb's copy keeps in-frame clones and lacks some. The sample carries 150,000 or so clones, 80% to 90% recorded once. V lost 0 bases to trimming and J lost 5 bases; unmatched junction nucleotides: 6. This CDR3 has 15 amino acids. Germline lookup yields CDR1 LNHNV and CDR2 YYDKDF (reference sequence). Seattle patient enrollment occurred during active infection, with longitudinal follow-up thereafter. This TCR was recovered from a man aged 18 to 35 with COVID-19, enrolled during active disease. The chain carries TRBV15 and TRBJ2-5, with 7 bases matching TRBD2. Sequenced sample: peripheral blood. CDR3 nucleotides: TGTGCCACCAGCAGAGATTCGACTAGCTGGGAGACCCAGTACTTC. Amino acid sequence: CATSRDSTSWETQYF.